This T cell receptor (beta chain) is drawn from a study of T cell responses to AZD1222 COVID-19 vaccine. Overall study results and limits: Reports indicate that nearly half of spike-specific TCRs are directed at unmutated variant regions. There were repertoire samples only from the period after the peak T cell response.

Sequencing was performed with immunoSEQ multiplex PCR; in TCRdb, only in-frame clones are kept and a portion is missing. The sample yields some 120,000 clones, about 92% seen once. Between the trimmed V and J ends, which lost 0 bases and 5 bases, there was a span of 13 bases. Germline V CDR1 and CDR2: MGHRA, YSYEKL. This CDR3 comprises 15 residues. As to this clone: Its antigen is not known.

The chain recombines TRBV4-1 with TRBJ1-1; D may be TRBD1 (5 bases). The TCR was taken from an adult in good health. Specimen: peripheral blood, collected on day 0 of AZD1222 vaccination. CDR3: CASSQDDRGGTEAFF. CDR3 nucleotide sequence: TGCGCCAGCAGCCAAGATGATAGGGGAGGAACTGAAGCTTTCTTT.